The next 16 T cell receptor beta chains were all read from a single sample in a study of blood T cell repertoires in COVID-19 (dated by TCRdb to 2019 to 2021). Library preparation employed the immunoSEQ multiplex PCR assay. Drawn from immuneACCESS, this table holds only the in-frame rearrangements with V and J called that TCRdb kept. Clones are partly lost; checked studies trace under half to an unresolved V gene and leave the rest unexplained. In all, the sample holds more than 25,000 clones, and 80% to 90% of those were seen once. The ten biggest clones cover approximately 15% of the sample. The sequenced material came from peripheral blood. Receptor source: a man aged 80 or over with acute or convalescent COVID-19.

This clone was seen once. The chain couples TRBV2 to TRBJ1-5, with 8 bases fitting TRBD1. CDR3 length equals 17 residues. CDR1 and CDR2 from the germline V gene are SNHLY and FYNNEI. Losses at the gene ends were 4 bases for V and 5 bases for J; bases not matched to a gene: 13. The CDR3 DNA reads TGTGCCAGCAGTGTACGGGCCGTACAGGGGGGGGATCAGCCCCAGCATTTT. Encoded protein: CASSVRAVQGGDQPQHF.

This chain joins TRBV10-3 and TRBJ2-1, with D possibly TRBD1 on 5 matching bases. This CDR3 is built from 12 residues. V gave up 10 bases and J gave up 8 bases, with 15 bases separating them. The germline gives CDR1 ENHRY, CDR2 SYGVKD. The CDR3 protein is CATMDTLYEQFF. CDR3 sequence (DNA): TGTGCCACGATGGACACTCTGTATGAGCAGTTCTTC.

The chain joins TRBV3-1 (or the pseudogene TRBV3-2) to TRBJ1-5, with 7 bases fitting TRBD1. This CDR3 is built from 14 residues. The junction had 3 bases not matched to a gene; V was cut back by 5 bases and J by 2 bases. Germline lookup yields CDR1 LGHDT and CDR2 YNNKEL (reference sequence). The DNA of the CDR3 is TGTGCCAGCAGCTACGGACAGGGCAATCAGCCCCAGCATTTT. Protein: CASSYGQGNQPQHF.

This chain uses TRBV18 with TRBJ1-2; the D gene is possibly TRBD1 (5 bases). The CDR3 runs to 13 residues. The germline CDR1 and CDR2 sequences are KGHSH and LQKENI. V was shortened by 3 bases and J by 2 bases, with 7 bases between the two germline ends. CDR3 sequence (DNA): TGTGCCAGCTCACCGGAGGGGAACTATGGCTACACCTTC. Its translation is CASSPEGNYGYTF.

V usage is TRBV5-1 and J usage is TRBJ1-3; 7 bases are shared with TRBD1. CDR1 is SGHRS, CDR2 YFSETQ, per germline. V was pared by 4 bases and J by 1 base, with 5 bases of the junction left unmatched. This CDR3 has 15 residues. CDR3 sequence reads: CASSPTGPSGNTIYF. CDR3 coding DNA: TGCGCCAGCAGCCCGACAGGGCCGTCTGGAAACACCATATATTTT.

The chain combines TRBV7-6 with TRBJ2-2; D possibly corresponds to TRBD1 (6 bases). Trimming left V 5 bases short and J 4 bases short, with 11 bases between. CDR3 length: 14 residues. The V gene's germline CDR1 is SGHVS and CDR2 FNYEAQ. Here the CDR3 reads CASSGQKSTGELFF. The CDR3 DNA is TGTGCCAGCAGCGGACAGAAGAGCACCGGGGAGCTGTTTTTT.

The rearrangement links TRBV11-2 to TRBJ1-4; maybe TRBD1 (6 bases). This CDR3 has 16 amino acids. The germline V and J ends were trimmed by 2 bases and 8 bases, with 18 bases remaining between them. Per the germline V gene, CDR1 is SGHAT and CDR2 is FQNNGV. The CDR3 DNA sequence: TGTGCCAGCAGCTTATCTCGGGCAGGGGCGGGCGAAAAACTGTTTTTT. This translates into CASSLSRAGAGEKLFF. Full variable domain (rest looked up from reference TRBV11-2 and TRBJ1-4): EAGVAQSPRYKIIEKRQSVAFWCNPISGHATLYWYQQILGQGPKLLIQFQNNGVVDDSQLPKDRFSAERLKGVDSTLKIQPAKLEDSAVYLCASSLSRAGAGEKLFFGSGTQLSVL.

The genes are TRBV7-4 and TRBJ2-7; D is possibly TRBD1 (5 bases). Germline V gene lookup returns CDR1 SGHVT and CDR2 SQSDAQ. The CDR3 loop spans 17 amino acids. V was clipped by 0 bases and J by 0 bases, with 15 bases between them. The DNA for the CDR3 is TGTGCCAGCAGCTTAGCAGAGAGGTACAGGAGCTCCTACGAGCAGTACTTC. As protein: CASSLAERYRSSYEQYF. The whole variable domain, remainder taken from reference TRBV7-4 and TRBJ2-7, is GAGVSQSPRYKVAKRGRDVALRCDSISGHVTLYWYRQTLGQGSEVLTYSQSDAQRDKSGRPSGRFSAERPERSVSTLKIQRTEQGDSAVYLCASSLAERYRSSYEQYFGPGTRLTVT.

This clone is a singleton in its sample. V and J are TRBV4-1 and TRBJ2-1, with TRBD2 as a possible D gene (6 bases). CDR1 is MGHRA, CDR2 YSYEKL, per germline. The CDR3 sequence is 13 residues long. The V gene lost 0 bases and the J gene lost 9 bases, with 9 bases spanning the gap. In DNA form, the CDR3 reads TGCGCCAGCAGCCAAGATCGGGGACTTGAGCAGTTCTTC. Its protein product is CASSQDRGLEQFF.

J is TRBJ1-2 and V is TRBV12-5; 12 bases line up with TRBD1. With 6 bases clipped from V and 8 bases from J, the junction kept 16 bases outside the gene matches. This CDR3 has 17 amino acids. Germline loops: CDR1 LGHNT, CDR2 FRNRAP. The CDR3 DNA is TGTGCTAGTGGGTACACAGGGGACAGGGGGCGCCTTTACGGCTACACCTTC. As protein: CASGYTGDRGRLYGYTF.

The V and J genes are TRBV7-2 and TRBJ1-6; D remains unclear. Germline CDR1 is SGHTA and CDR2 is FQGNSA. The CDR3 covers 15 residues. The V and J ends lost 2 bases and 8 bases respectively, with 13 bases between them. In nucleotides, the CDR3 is TGTGCCAGCAGCTTATGGTATGACACCTATTCACCCCTCCACTTT. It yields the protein CASSLWYDTYSPLHF.

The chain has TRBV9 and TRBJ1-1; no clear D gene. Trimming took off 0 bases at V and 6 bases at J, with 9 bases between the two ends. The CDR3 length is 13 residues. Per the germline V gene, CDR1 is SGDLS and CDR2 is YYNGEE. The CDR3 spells CASSVGGQAEAFF. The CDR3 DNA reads TGTGCCAGCAGCGTAGGCGGGCAGGCTGAAGCTTTCTTT.

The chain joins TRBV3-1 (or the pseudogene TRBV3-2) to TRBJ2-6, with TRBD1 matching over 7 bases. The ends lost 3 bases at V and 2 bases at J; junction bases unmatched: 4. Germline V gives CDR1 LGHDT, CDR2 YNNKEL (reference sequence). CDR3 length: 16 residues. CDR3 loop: CASSHHGTAGANVLTF. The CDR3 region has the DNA TGTGCCAGCAGCCACCACGGGACAGCTGGGGCCAACGTCCTGACTTTC.

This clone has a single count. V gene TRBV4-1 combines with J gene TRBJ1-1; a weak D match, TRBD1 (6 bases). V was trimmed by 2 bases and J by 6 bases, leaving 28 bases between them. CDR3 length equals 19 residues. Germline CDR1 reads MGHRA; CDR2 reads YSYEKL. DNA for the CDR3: TGCGCCAGCAGCCAACTGAGGGTGGCAGGGGTCTTGTATATAGCTGAAGCTTTCTTT. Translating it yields CASSQLRVAGVLYIAEAFF.

CDR3 region: CASSLQYQETQYF. CDR3 in DNA: TGTGCCAGCAGTTTACAGTACCAAGAGACCCAGTACTTC. This chain links TRBV27 with TRBJ2-5; D unclear. Germline loops: CDR1 MNHEY, CDR2 SMNVEV (reference sequence). This CDR3 region has 13 residues. V gave up 2 bases and J gave up 0 bases, with 4 bases separating them.

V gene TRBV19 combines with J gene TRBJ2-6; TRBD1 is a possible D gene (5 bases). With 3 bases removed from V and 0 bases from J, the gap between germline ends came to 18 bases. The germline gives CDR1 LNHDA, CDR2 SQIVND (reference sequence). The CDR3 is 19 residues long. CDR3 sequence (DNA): TGTGCCAGTAGTATTATTAGGGGTGGACAACTCTCTGGGGCCAACGTCCTGACTTTC. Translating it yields CASSIIRGGQLSGANVLTF.